This entry is about one T cell receptor (beta chain). Its antigen is as yet unknown. The data belong to a study of graft-versus-host responses after intestinal transplantation. About the research overall: Transplant recipients had multivisceral, liver-intestinal, or isolated intestinal grafts.

Data came from immunoSEQ multiplex PCR; TCRdb stores just in-frame clones and leaves some out. The sample has tens of thousands of clones, about 89% seen once. CDR1 and CDR2 from the germline V gene are SGHVS and FQNEAQ. There are 15 residues in the CDR3. V dropped 5 bases and J dropped 4; count of bases not matched to a gene: 6. Broader study findings: Declining HvG levels early post-transplant were linked to peak circulating GvH clone levels.

The sample here was PBMCs, taken nearly 670 days after intestinal transplant. V usage is TRBV7-8 and J usage is TRBJ2-1; 9 nucleotides agree with TRBD1. The TCR comes from a human patient who received an intestinal transplant, so some T cells may come from the graft donor. The CDR3 is CASSTRQGGYNEQFF. CDR3 DNA: TGTGCCAGCAGCACACGACAGGGGGGATACAATGAGCAGTTCTTC.